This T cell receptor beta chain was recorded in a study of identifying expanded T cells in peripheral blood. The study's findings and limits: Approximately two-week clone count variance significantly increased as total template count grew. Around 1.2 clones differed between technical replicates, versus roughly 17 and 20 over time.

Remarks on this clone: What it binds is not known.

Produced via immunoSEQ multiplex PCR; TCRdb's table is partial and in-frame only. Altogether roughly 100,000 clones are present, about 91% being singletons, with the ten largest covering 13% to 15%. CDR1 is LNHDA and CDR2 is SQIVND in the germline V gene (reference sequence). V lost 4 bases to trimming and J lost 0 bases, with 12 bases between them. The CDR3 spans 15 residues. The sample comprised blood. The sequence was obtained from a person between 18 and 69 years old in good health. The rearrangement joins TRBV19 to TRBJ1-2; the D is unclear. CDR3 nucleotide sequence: TGTGCCAGTAGTACCGTACCGGGGACTAACTATGGCTACACCTTC. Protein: CASSTVPGTNYGYTF.